This TCR beta chain originates from a study of T cell changes during pregnancy in multiple sclerosis. The CDR3 runs to 15 residues. In germline, CDR1 is SGHTS, CDR2 YDEGEE. V shed 0 bases and J 7 bases; nucleotides not matched to a gene: 2. Clones were read by immunoSEQ multiplex PCR, and TCRdb kept only the in-frame ones, dropping some. Of about 80,000 clones listed, 92% were seen once; the top ten hold 2.6%. The specimen was peripheral blood, collected before pregnancy. The V call is TRBV5-8, the J call TRBJ1-4, with 11 bases fitting TRBD1. The clonotype comes from a female donor with multiple sclerosis, enrolled in a pregnancy study. CDR3 nucleotide sequence: TGTGCCAGCAGCTTGGGGGACAGGGGGTTTGAAAAACTGTTTTTT. This encodes CASSLGDRGFEKLFF.